Below, 6 T cell receptor beta chains from the same sample are listed, as sequenced in a study of blood T cell repertoires in COVID-19. The data were produced by immunoSEQ multiplex PCR, yet TCRdb's version contains in-frame clones alone and is incomplete. There are about 83,000 clones in the sample; about four fifths occur only once, and roughly 20% lies in the top ten. The sample was peripheral blood. The receptor source for this set is a woman older than 75 with active or convalescent COVID-19.

This clone was seen a single time. The V and J genes are TRBV6-2 or TRBV6-3 and TRBJ2-2; 9 nucleotides agree with TRBD2. V lost 5 bases, J lost 6 bases, and 7 bases stayed unmatched. Germline V gives CDR1 MNHEY, CDR2 SVGEGT. CDR3 length: 15 amino acids. The CDR3 spells CASSLNSGGPGELFF. In DNA form, the CDR3 reads TGTGCCAGCAGTCTAAATAGCGGGGGACCCGGGGAGCTGTTTTTT.

The gene calls are TRBV19 and TRBJ2-2, with 7 bases fitting TRBD1. The CDR3 length is 14 residues. Trimming removed 10 bases from V and 1 base from J; junction bases left unmatched: 6. Germline assignment: CDR1 LNHDA and CDR2 SQIVND (reference sequence). The CDR3 region has the DNA TGTGCCACACAGGGGCTCCTGAACACCGGGGAGCTGTTTTTT. This gives the protein CATQGLLNTGELFF.

The J gene is TRBJ1-4, the V gene TRBV28; 8 positions agree with TRBD1. V gave up 7 bases and J gave up 6 bases; unmatched junction bases: 7. Germline V gene lookup returns CDR1 MDHEN and CDR2 SYDVKM. This CDR3 contains 14 residues. The CDR3 sequence is CASKQGGADEKLFF. The DNA for the CDR3 is TGTGCCAGCAAACAGGGGGGAGCAGATGAAAAACTGTTTTTT.

This clone was counted a few times. The rearrangement uses TRBV28 and TRBJ1-2; D ambiguous. The CDR3 sequence is 12 residues long. Germline V lookup: CDR1 MDHEN, CDR2 SYDVKM. Between the trimmed V and J ends, which lost 7 bases and 4 bases, there was a span of 10 bases. The CDR3 is CASTSRSYGYTF. The CDR3 DNA is TGTGCCAGCACGTCCAGATCCTATGGCTACACCTTC.

The J gene is TRBJ2-1, the V gene TRBV24-1, with 11 bases fitting TRBD2. Germline CDR1 is KGHDR and CDR2 is SFDVKD. The V segment lost 3 bases and the J segment 1 base; nucleotides outside the gene matches: 4. This CDR3 is built from 17 residues. As DNA, the CDR3 is TGTGCCACCAGTGATCCCAGACTAGCGGGATCCTACAATGAGCAGTTCTTC. Translated: CATSDPRLAGSYNEQFF.

The rearrangement uses TRBV27 and TRBJ1-4; the D gene is possibly TRBD1 (6 bases). The CDR3 has 18 residues. The ends were cut back, 5 bases at V and 0 bases at J, with 19 bases in the middle. CDR1 is MNHEY, CDR2 SMNVEV, per germline (reference sequence). CDR3 sequence reads: CASSTIRGSLATNEKLFF. As DNA, the CDR3 is TGTGCCAGCAGTACAATAAGGGGGAGCCTCGCAACTAATGAAAAACTGTTTTTT.